These 17 T cell receptor beta chains came from one sample sequenced in a study of T cell responses to AZD1222 COVID-19 vaccine. The table came from immunoSEQ multiplex PCR; TCRdb's copy has only in-frame clones and leaves some out. The table has about 120,000 clones, roughly 93% seen once. Source: peripheral blood, taken on day 0 of AZD1222 vaccination. All receptors derive from an adult in good health.

This clone was seen once. This rearrangement joins TRBV9 to TRBJ1-2, with D tentatively TRBD1 (6 bases). This CDR3 is built from 15 residues. Germline CDR1 is SGDLS and CDR2 is YYNGEE. V lost 7 bases and J 0 bases, leaving 16 bases between the germline ends. The CDR3 nucleotides are TGTGCCAGCGCCCGGGACACCAACTCTAACTATGGCTACACCTTC. It yields the protein CASARDTNSNYGYTF.

The chain combines TRBV6-1 with TRBJ2-3, with unresolved D. This CDR3 has 15 residues. V gave up 2 bases and J gave up 1 base, with 10 bases separating them. Germline lookup yields CDR1 MNHNS and CDR2 SASEGT. CDR3 DNA: TGTGCCAGCAGTGAATCGTGGGTGGGCACAGATACGCAGTATTTT. Amino acids: CASSESWVGTDTQYF.

This chain joins TRBV2 and TRBJ2-7, with 8 bases fitting TRBD1. CDR3 size: 13 residues. V was clipped by 4 bases and J by 6 bases; unmatched bases: 5. Germline V gene data show CDR1 as SNHLY and CDR2 as FYNNEI. CDR3 bases: TGTGCCAGCAGTGGAGACAGGGGTGGCGAGCAGTACTTC. Translated, it gives CASSGDRGGEQYF.

The chain joins TRBV5-1 to TRBJ2-4; TRBD2 matches at 7 bases. V lost 3 bases and J lost 8; bases outside the gene matches: 5. Germline CDR1 and CDR2: SGHRS and YFSETQ. CDR3 length: 13 amino acids. The CDR3 is CASSSPAGDIQYF. In nucleotides, the CDR3 is TGCGCCAGCAGCTCGCCGGCGGGGGACATTCAGTACTTC.

This clone was found once. This chain connects TRBV10-2 to TRBJ1-1; D gene uncertain. V lost 5 bases and J 1 base, leaving 20 bases between the germline ends. Looked up from germline, CDR1 is WSHSY and CDR2 is SAAADI. The CDR3 is 17 amino acids. CDR3 protein: CASSWSRGNLGNTEAFF. The DNA of the CDR3 is TGCGCCAGCAGTTGGAGTCGAGGGAACCTGGGGAACACTGAAGCTTTCTTT.

The genes are TRBV6-6 and TRBJ2-1; D remains ambiguous. The CDR3 consists of 15 residues. V lost 2 bases to trimming and J lost 9 bases, with 17 bases between them. Per the germline V gene, CDR1 is MNHNY and CDR2 is SVGAGI (reference sequence). The CDR3 loop is CASSYTPIGPFEQFF. For the CDR3, the DNA is TGTGCCAGCAGTTACACCCCGATCGGCCCCTTTGAGCAGTTCTTC.

This sequence joins TRBV4-1 and TRBJ1-1, with D hard to call. This CDR3 region has 14 residues. Germline values: CDR1 MGHRA, CDR2 YSYEKL. V shed 2 bases and J shed 8 bases, with 15 bases lying between them. Here the CDR3 reads CASSQPDSPWEAFF. In DNA, the CDR3 is TGCGCCAGCAGCCAACCCGACTCTCCTTGGGAAGCTTTCTTT.

The CDR3 reads CASRTRADTQYF. DNA for the CDR3: TGTGCCAGCAGGACCCGTGCAGATACGCAGTATTTT. The V gene is TRBV6-5, the J gene TRBJ2-3, with D unclear. V dropped 6 bases and J dropped 4 bases, with 8 bases sitting between them. This CDR3 has 12 amino acids. Germline CDR1 is MNHEY and CDR2 is SVGAGI.

This CDR3 reads CASSPLAAGDTEAFF. The CDR3 DNA reads as TGTGCCAGCAGCCCTCTGGCGGCGGGGGATACTGAAGCTTTCTTT. V and J are TRBV7-2 and TRBJ1-1; possibly TRBD1 for D (5 bases). V was cut by 5 bases and J by 5 bases, with 18 bases left in between. The CDR3 sequence is 15 residues long. CDR1 and CDR2 (germline): SGHTA, FQGNSA.

The chain links TRBV4-1 to TRBJ1-1; D not resolved. The germline CDR1 and CDR2 sequences are MGHRA and YSYEKL. V lost 4 bases and J lost 5, with 11 bases in between. This CDR3 region has 13 residues. The CDR3 spells CASSRVSGTEAFF. CDR3 nucleotide sequence: TGCGCCAGCAGCCGCGTAAGCGGAACTGAAGCTTTCTTT.

The chain is built from TRBV28 and TRBJ1-2, with D unclear. This CDR3 has 13 residues. Trimming left V 6 bases short and J 1 base short, with 9 bases between. Germline loops: CDR1 MDHEN, CDR2 SYDVKM. The CDR3: CASRNGINYGYTF. The CDR3 DNA follows: TGTGCCAGCAGAAACGGGATTAACTATGGCTACACCTTC.

This clone has a single count. The chain couples TRBV18 to TRBJ1-6, with D possibly matching TRBD1 (5 bases). This CDR3 is 16 amino acids long. Trimming shortened V by 3 bases and J by 5 bases, and 14 bases separated the two germline ends. Germline V gene sequence: CDR1 KGHSH, CDR2 LQKENI. As DNA, the CDR3 is TGTGCCAGCTCACCCGGGGGGGGAGGAAATAATTCACCCCTCCACTTT. Its protein product is CASSPGGGGNNSPLHF.

The V call is TRBV2, the J call TRBJ1-5, with 8 nucleotides matching TRBD1. Germline CDR1 reads SNHLY; CDR2 reads FYNNEI. V shed 5 bases and J 4 bases; nucleotides not matched to a gene: 10. CDR3 length equals 16 residues. In DNA form, the CDR3 reads TGTGCCAGCAGTACAACTTCAGGGGGCGTTAATCAGCCCCAGCATTTT. Encoded protein: CASSTTSGGVNQPQHF.

In its sample, this clone was seen once. J is TRBJ1-5 and V is TRBV19; no clear D. The CDR3 covers 15 residues. CDR1 LNHDA and CDR2 SQIVND come from the germline V gene (reference sequence). Trimming shortened V by 3 bases and J by 0 bases, and 9 bases separated the two germline ends. CDR3 amino acids: CASSIVSYSNQPQHF. As DNA, the CDR3 is TGTGCCAGTAGTATTGTGAGTTATAGCAATCAGCCCCAGCATTTT. The whole variable domain, remainder taken from reference TRBV19 and TRBJ1-5, is DGGITQSPKYLFRKEGQNVTLSCEQNLNHDAMYWYRQDPGQGLRLIYYSQIVNDFQKGDIAEGYSVSREKKESFPLTVTSAQKNPTAFYLCASSIVSYSNQPQHFGDGTRLSIL.

The V and J genes are TRBV6-6 and TRBJ2-1, with D perhaps TRBD1 or TRBD2 (5 bases each). The germline CDR1 and CDR2 sequences are MNHNY and SVGAGI (reference sequence). The germline V and J ends were trimmed by 6 bases and 4 bases, with 13 bases remaining between them. There are 14 residues in the CDR3. DNA for the CDR3: TGTGCCAGCAGGAGGGGCCAAAATTACAATGAGCAGTTCTTC. As protein: CASRRGQNYNEQFF.

This clone was counted a single time. The chain couples TRBV28 to TRBJ1-5, with 8 nucleotides matching TRBD1. With V trimmed by 1 base and J by 2 bases, 4 bases remained unmatched. The CDR3 contains 16 residues. The germline CDR1 and CDR2 sequences are MDHEN and SYDVKM. The CDR3 loop is CASSLFEGQGNQPQHF. CDR3 DNA sequence: TGTGCCAGCAGTTTATTTGAGGGACAGGGCAATCAGCCCCAGCATTTT.

CDR3 sequence: CASSLEGQGGYETQYF. Here the CDR3 DNA reads TGTGCCAGCAGCTTAGAGGGACAGGGAGGGTACGAGACCCAGTACTTC. The chain has TRBV7-2 and TRBJ2-5; the match to TRBD1 covers 9 bases. The CDR3 has 16 amino acids. Germline V lookup: CDR1 SGHTA, CDR2 FQGNSA. Trimming removed 1 base from V and 5 bases from J; junction bases left unmatched: 8. The full variable domain, rest sourced from reference TRBV7-2 and TRBJ2-5, is GAGVSQSPSNKVTEKGKDVELRCDPISGHTALYWYRQSLGQGLEFLIYFQGNSAPDKSGLPSDRFSAERTGGSVSTLTIQRTQQEDSAVYLCASSLEGQGGYETQYFGPGTRLLVL.